The 4 T cell receptor beta chains listed next were all sequenced from one sample in a study of cytomegalovirus exposure and HLA in healthy donors. The PCR used 60 Vbeta and 13 Jbeta primers. Profiled with immunoSEQ multiplex PCR; TCRdb holds only in-frame clones, not every one. The repertoire holds approximately 150,000 clones, around four fifths seen once, with approximately 9.8% in the top ten. Sequenced sample: PBMCs. These receptors were taken from a man younger than 30 in good health and CMV-seropositive.

The chain joins TRBV5-1 to TRBJ2-1; tentatively, D is TRBD1 (6 bases). The CDR3 is made up of 15 amino acids. The germline gives CDR1 SGHRS, CDR2 YFSETQ. V was clipped by 2 bases and J by 2 bases, with 11 bases between them. As DNA, the CDR3 is TGCGCCAGCAGCTTTTCAGGACAGCCCTACAATGAGCAGTTCTTC. This encodes CASSFSGQPYNEQFF.

This clone was recorded a few times. The J gene is TRBJ2-7, the V gene TRBV6-1; 7 nucleotides match TRBD1. The CDR3 is 15 amino acids. Germline CDR1 and CDR2: MNHNS and SASEGT. V gave up 6 bases and J gave up 3 bases; unmatched junction bases: 11. The CDR3 loop is CASRPDRADYYEQYF. The CDR3 DNA is TGTGCCAGCAGACCAGACAGGGCCGACTACTACGAGCAGTACTTC.

The rearrangement uses TRBV2 and TRBJ2-3; 12 bases agree with TRBD1. CDR1 and CDR2 from the germline V gene are SNHLY and FYNNEI. The CDR3 extends over 14 amino acids. The junction had 4 bases not matched to a gene; V was cut back by 7 bases and J by 5 bases. CDR3 coding DNA: TGTGCCAGCACCGGGACAGGGGGCGAAGATACGCAGTATTTT. Translating gives CASTGTGGEDTQYF. Full variable domain (outside the CDR3, taken from reference TRBV2 and TRBJ2-3): EPEVTQTPSHQVTQMGQEVILRCVPISNHLYFYWYRQILGQKVEFLVSFYNNEISEKSEIFDDQFSVERPDGSNFTLKIRSTKLEDSAMYFCASTGTGGEDTQYFGPGTRLTVL.

V is TRBV28 and J is TRBJ2-3; 11 bases agree with TRBD2. The V and J ends lost 7 bases and 6 bases, in that order; junction bases with no gene match: 9. The CDR3 runs 15 residues. Germline V lookup: CDR1 MDHEN, CDR2 SYDVKM. The CDR3 sequence: CASTRGLAGADTQYF. Here the CDR3 DNA reads TGTGCCAGCACTCGAGGACTAGCGGGTGCCGATACGCAGTATTTT.